This paragraph covers one T cell receptor (beta chain) sequence. What it binds is unknown. Per the germline V gene, CDR1 is SGHVS and CDR2 is FQNEAQ. With 0 bases removed from V and 1 base from J, the gap between germline ends came to 9 bases. The CDR3 covers 15 residues. The data are from a study of a mutant IDH1 vaccine in newly diagnosed glioma. Background on the study: Eight vaccinations were given in weeks 1, 3, 5, 7, 11, 15, 19 and 23. Vaccination followed radiotherapy alone by 4-6 weeks, or accompanied temozolomide cycles. It was radiotherapy, temozolomide, or both that patients received previously, with most receiving both.

Generated by immunoSEQ multiplex PCR, the TCRdb table keeps only in-frame clones and is missing some. The sample includes around 50,000 clones, approximately 90% of them seen just once. The time point: week 5, during vaccination. Doses comprised 300 ug of mutant IDH1 20-mer peptide each, plus topical imiquimod. The sequence was obtained from a woman aged 35 to 49 with glioma. The sequences come from PBMCs, collected from a glioma patient whose treatment included an IDH1 peptide vaccine. The J gene is TRBJ1-1, the V gene TRBV7-8; maybe TRBD1 (5 bases). CDR3: CASSLAAGPNTEAFF. The CDR3 region has the DNA TGTGCCAGCAGCTTAGCAGCGGGACCGAACACTGAAGCTTTCTTT.